This passage covers 10 T cell receptor beta chains from one sample sequenced in a study of regulatory T cells in long-lasting Graves disease. HTBI primers from iRepertoire and Arm-PCR of CDR3 regions yielded the TCR beta libraries. TCRdb re-derived calls from the multiplex PCR reads in MiXCR, one entry per CDR3 protein. Of 300,000 to 500,000 distinct CDR3 sequences in the sample, around 21% were seen once. The time point was: persistent/refractory GD, antithyroid drugs over 5 years with positive TRAb. There was RNA extracted from PBMCs, and the TCR library was made from it. The sample in question was peripheral blood mononuclear cells (PBMCs), obtained when the disease was refractory, from a patient treated with antithyroid drugs. These receptors came from a female donor with Graves disease.

This clonotype was found many times. The rearrangement links TRBV20-1 to TRBJ2-5; the match to TRBD1 covers 8 bases. The length of the CDR3 is 18 residues. Per germline, CDR1 DFQATT and CDR2 SNEGSKA (reference sequence). J gave up 4 bases and V 0 bases, and 16 bases lay outside the gene matches. The CDR3 DNA reads as TGCAGTGCTAGAGATAGATTGCCGGCCAGGGGGCTTGGAGAGACCCAGTACTTC. It specifies CSARDRLPARGLGETQYF.

This clonotype was seen a handful of times. This chain joins TRBV4-3 and TRBJ2-7, with D unresolved. The CDR3 sequence is 14 residues long. The V end lost 0 bases, the J end lost 1 base, and 7 bases lay between the germline ends. Germline CDR1 reads LGHNA; CDR2 reads YSLEER. The CDR3 DNA reads TGCGCCAGCAGCCAAGATTCGACATCCTACGAGCAGTACTTC. Protein sequence: CASSQDSTSYEQYF.

The table lists this clonotype with a few counts. The chain has TRBV19 and TRBJ2-7; the match to TRBD1 covers 8 bases. The germline V gene encodes CDR1 LNHDA and CDR2 SQIVND (reference sequence). The CDR3 sequence is 14 residues long. After removal of 6 bases from V and 0 bases from J, the junction contained 4 bases not matched to a gene. The CDR3 DNA reads as TGTGCCAGTAGAGACAGGGGAAGCTCCTACGAGCAGTACTTC. This codes for CASRDRGSSYEQYF.

This clonotype has more than one count but fewer than ten. The V and J genes are TRBV6-1 and TRBJ2-2; D remains unclear. CDR1 and CDR2 (germline): MNHNS, SASEGT. This CDR3 comprises 14 residues. V lost 5 bases, J lost 1 base, and 8 bases lay in between. For the CDR3, the DNA is TGTGCCAGCAGTCCTTTCCTGAACACCGGGGAGCTGTTTTTT. Translating it yields CASSPFLNTGELFF.

This clonotype was recorded at least ten times. This chain connects TRBV11-2 to TRBJ2-2; 9 bases map to TRBD1. Unmatched junction bases numbered 5, after V lost 5 bases and J lost 7 bases. CDR3 length: 14 amino acids. Germline-derived CDR1 and CDR2 are SGHAT and FQNNGV. Here the CDR3 reads CASSPGQGLGELFF. The CDR3 DNA is TGTGCCAGCAGCCCGGGACAGGGCCTCGGGGAGCTGTTTTTT.

This clonotype has a count of ten or more. CDR3 DNA sequence: TGTGCCAGCAGTTCATCGTCGGGGGCAGTGAGTCAGCCCCAGCATTTT. Its translation is CASSSSSGAVSQPQHF. The chain couples TRBV27 to TRBJ1-5; D might be TRBD1 (6 bases). CDR3 length: 16 amino acids. Germline V gives CDR1 MNHEY, CDR2 SMNVEV (reference sequence). Trimming took off 4 bases at V and 6 bases at J, with 19 bases between the two ends.

This clonotype came up a few times. This chain connects TRBV7-6 to TRBJ1-4, with TRBD1 matching 9 bases. Germline assignment: CDR1 SGHVS and CDR2 FNYEAQ. The CDR3 contains 18 residues. The J segment lost 8 bases and the V segment lost 0 bases, leaving 13 bases of the junction unmatched. CDR3 loop: CASSLARTGAQSKEKLFF. The CDR3 DNA follows: TGTGCCAGCAGCTTAGCGAGGACAGGGGCTCAGAGCAAAGAAAAACTGTTTTTT.

The chain is built from TRBV7-2 and TRBJ1-2; 10 nucleotides line up with TRBD1. With V trimmed by 4 bases and J by 0 bases, 11 bases remained unmatched. CDR3 length: 18 residues. The germline V gene encodes CDR1 SGHTA and CDR2 FQGNSA. CDR3 bases: TGTGCCAGCAGCTCAAGGACAGGGGGGGAAGGAACTAACTATGGCTACACCTTC. Translation gives CASSSRTGGEGTNYGYTF.

The chain recombines TRBV5-5 with TRBJ2-2; D remains ambiguous. CDR1 and CDR2 (germline): SGHKS, YYEKEE (reference sequence). CDR3 length equals 13 residues. V was shortened by 1 base and J by 4 bases, with 5 bases between the two germline ends. This CDR3 reads CASSLLSTGELFF. The CDR3, as DNA: TGTGCCAGCAGCTTGCTCTCCACCGGGGAGCTGTTTTTT.

This clonotype was counted only a few times. The gene calls are TRBV4-2 and TRBJ2-5, with no clear D. The ends were cut back, 0 bases at V and 1 base at J, with 6 bases in the middle. The germline gives CDR1 LGHNA, CDR2 YNFKEQ. The CDR3 consists of 14 residues. This CDR3 is CASSQDRVQETQYF. For the CDR3, the DNA is TGTGCCAGCAGCCAAGATCGGGTCCAAGAGACCCAGTACTTC.